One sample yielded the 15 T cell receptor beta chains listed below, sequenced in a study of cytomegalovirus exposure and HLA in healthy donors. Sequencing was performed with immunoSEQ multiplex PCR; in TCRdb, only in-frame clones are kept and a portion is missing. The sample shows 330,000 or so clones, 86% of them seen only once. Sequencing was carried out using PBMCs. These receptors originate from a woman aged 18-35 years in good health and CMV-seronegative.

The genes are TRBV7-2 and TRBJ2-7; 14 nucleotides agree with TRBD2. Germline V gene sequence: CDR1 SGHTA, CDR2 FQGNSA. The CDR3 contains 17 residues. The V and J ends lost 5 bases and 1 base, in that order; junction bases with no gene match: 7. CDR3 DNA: TGTGCCAGCAGCCGGGGACTAGCGGGAGAAGGATCCTACGAGCAGTACTTC. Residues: CASSRGLAGEGSYEQYF.

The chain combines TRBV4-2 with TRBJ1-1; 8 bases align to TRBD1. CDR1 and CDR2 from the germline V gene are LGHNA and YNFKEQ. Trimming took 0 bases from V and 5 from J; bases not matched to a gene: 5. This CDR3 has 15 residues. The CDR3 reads CASSQDGQGGTEAFF. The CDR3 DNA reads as TGTGCCAGCAGCCAAGACGGACAGGGAGGGACTGAAGCTTTCTTT.

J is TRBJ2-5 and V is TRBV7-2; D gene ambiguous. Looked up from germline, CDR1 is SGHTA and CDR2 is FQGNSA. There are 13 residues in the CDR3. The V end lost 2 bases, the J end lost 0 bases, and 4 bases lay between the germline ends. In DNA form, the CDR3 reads TGTGCCAGCAGCTTACTGTACCAAGAGACCCAGTACTTC. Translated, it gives CASSLLYQETQYF.

In DNA form, the CDR3 reads TGTGCCATCGGGACATCTAACTATGGCTACACCTTC. The encoded protein is CAIGTSNYGYTF. The chain couples TRBV10-3 to TRBJ1-2; TRBD1 is a possible D gene (6 bases). The CDR3 contains 12 residues. V lost 8 bases to trimming and J lost 0 bases, with 7 bases between them. Germline values: CDR1 ENHRY, CDR2 SYGVKD.

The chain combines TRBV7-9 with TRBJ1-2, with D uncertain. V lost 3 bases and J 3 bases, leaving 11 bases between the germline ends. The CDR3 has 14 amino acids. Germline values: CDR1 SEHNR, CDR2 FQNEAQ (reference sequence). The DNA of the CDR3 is TGTGCCAGCAGCTTTGAGGGAGTTGACTATGGCTACACCTTC. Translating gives CASSFEGVDYGYTF. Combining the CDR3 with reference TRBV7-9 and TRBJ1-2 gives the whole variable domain DTGVSQNPRHKITKRGQNVTFRCDPISEHNRLYWYRQTLGQGPEFLTYFQNEAQLEKSRLLSDRFSAERPKGSFSTLEIQRTEQGDSAMYLCASSFEGVDYGYTFGSGTRLTVV.

CDR3 DNA: TGTGCCAGCAGCCACTTAACGGGGTACGAGCAGTACTTC. This gives the protein CASSHLTGYEQYF. The rearrangement uses TRBV4-2 and TRBJ2-7; a possible D gene is TRBD2 (5 bases). Trimming took 3 bases from V and 4 from J, leaving 10 bases between them. The CDR3 totals 13 residues. CDR1 is LGHNA and CDR2 is YNFKEQ in the germline V gene.

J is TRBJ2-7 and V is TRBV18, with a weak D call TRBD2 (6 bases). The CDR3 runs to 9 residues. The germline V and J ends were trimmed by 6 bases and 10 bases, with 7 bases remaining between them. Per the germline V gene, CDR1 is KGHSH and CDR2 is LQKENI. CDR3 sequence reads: CASSGGQYF. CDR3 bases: TGTGCCAGCTCGGGGGGACAGTACTTC.

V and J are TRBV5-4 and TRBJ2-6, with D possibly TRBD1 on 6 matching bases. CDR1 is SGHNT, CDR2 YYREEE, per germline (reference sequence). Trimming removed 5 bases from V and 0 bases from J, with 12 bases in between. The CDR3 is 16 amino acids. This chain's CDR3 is CASSPRQDSGANVLTF. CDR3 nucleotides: TGTGCCAGCAGTCCCCGACAGGACTCTGGGGCCAACGTCCTGACTTTC.

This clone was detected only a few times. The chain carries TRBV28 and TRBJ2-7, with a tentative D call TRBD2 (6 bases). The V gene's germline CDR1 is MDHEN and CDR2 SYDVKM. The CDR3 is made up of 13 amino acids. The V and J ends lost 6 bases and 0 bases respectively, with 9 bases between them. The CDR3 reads CASRLDYSYEQYF. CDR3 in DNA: TGTGCCAGCAGGCTGGACTACTCCTACGAGCAGTACTTC.

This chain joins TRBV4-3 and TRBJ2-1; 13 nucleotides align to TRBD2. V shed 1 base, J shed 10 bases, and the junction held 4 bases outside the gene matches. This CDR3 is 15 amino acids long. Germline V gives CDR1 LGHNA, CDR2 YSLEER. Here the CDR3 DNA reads TGCGCCAGCAGCCAAGGGAGGGGACTAGCGGGAGAGCAGTTCTTC. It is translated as CASSQGRGLAGEQFF.

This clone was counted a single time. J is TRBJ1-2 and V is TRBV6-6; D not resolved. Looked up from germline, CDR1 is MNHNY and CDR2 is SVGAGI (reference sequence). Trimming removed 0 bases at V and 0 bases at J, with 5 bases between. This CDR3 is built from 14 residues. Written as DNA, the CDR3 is TGTGCCAGCAGTTACTCGGCACCTAACTATGGCTACACCTTC. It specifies CASSYSAPNYGYTF.

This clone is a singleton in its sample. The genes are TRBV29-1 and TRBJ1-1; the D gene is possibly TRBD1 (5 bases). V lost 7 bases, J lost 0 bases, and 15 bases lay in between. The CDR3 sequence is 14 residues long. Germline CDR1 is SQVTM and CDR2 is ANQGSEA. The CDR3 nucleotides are TGCAGCGGGAACCGACAGATTATGAACACTGAAGCTTTCTTT. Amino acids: CSGNRQIMNTEAFF.

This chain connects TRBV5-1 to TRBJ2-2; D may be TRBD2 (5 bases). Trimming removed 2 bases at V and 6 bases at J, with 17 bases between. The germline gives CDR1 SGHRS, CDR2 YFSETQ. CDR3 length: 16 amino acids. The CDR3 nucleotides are TGCGCCAGCAGCTTCTCTAGCCCCCCATGGGCCGGGGAGCTGTTTTTT. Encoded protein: CASSFSSPPWAGELFF.

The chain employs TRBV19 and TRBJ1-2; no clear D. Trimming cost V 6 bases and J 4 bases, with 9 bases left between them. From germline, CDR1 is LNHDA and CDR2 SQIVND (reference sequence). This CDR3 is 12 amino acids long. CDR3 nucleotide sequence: TGTGCCAGTAGGTCAGGATTCTATGGCTACACCTTC. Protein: CASRSGFYGYTF.

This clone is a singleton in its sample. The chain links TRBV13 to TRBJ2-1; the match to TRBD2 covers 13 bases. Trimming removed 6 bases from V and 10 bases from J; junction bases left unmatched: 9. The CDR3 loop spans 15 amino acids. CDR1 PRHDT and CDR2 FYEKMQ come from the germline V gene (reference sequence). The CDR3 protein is CASRLVGLAGFEQFF. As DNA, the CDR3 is TGTGCCAGCAGGCTTGTGGGACTAGCGGGGTTCGAGCAGTTCTTC.